These 7 T cell receptor beta chains were all obtained from the same sample, sequenced in a study of T-cell memory formation after mild COVID-19. In TCRdb, the 5' RACE reads were re-called with MiXCR into one record per CDR3 protein. The profile shows roughly 410,000 distinct CDR3 sequences, about 24% of them singletons. Sample: PBMCs or a T cell subset sorted from them (not recorded which). The origin of the receptors is an adult woman who had mild COVID-19 (a few samples of this study predate the infection). Cell type and time point are not known.

This clonotype was counted a few times. The V and J genes are TRBV2 and TRBJ2-1; TRBD1 matches 8 bases. CDR1 and CDR2 (germline): SNHLY, FYNNEI. J was trimmed by 6 bases and V by 8 bases; bases with no gene match: 3. The CDR3 loop spans 12 amino acids. CDR3 sequence reads: CASLTGGNEQFF. The DNA for the CDR3 is TGTGCCAGCCTTACAGGGGGCAATGAGCAGTTCTTC. Combining the CDR3 with reference TRBV2 and TRBJ2-1 gives the whole variable domain EPEVTQTPSHQVTQMGQEVILRCVPISNHLYFYWYRQILGQKVEFLVSFYNNEISEKSEIFDDQFSVERPDGSNFTLKIRSTKLEDSAMYFCASLTGGNEQFFGPGTRLTVL.

V gene TRBV12-3 or TRBV12-4 combines with J gene TRBJ1-2; D call uncertain. The CDR3 has 12 residues. Trimming removed 6 bases from V and 8 bases from J, with 13 bases in between. The CDR3 protein is CASSPFGIGYTF. CDR3 coding DNA: TGTGCCAGCAGCCCCTTCGGGATAGGCTACACCTTC.

This clonotype was seen a few times. V is TRBV20-1 and J is TRBJ2-5; TRBD1 matches 8 bases. J gave up 1 base and V 5 bases, and 3 bases lay outside the gene matches. The V gene's germline CDR1 is DFQATT and CDR2 SNEGSKA (reference sequence). CDR3 length equals 13 residues. CDR3 residues: CSAPTGVQETQYF. The CDR3 bases are TGCAGTGCTCCGACAGGGGTCCAAGAGACCCAGTACTTC.

The V and J genes are TRBV7-8 and TRBJ2-5; 9 nucleotides agree with TRBD2. This CDR3 region has 17 residues. Germline CDR1 SGHVS, CDR2 FQNEAQ. V lost 5 bases and J lost 2; bases outside the gene matches: 12. The CDR3 protein is CASSRLISTSGQETQYF. DNA for the CDR3: TGTGCCAGCAGCCGACTCATCTCCACTAGCGGGCAAGAGACCCAGTACTTC.

The sample holds a few counts of this clonotype. The chain is built from TRBV7-2 and TRBJ2-1; D is unresolved. From germline, CDR1 is SGHTA and CDR2 FQGNSA. The germline V and J ends were trimmed by 6 bases and 5 bases, with 8 bases remaining between them. The CDR3 has 12 residues. The CDR3, as DNA: TGTGCCAGCAGTGGACGGCACAATGAGCAGTTCTTC. This codes for CASSGRHNEQFF.

This clonotype turned up a few times. The chain carries TRBV7-2 and TRBJ2-5, with 7 bases fitting TRBD2. The CDR3 is 14 amino acids. Germline V lookup: CDR1 SGHTA, CDR2 FQGNSA. After removal of 1 base from V and 6 bases from J, the junction contained 5 bases not matched to a gene. Here the CDR3 DNA reads TGTGCCAGCAGCTTAGTCACAGCGGGAAAGACCCAGTACTTC. This gives the protein CASSLVTAGKTQYF. The variable domain in full, with the rest retrieved from reference TRBV7-2 and TRBJ2-5, is GAGVSQSPSNKVTEKGKDVELRCDPISGHTALYWYRQSLGQGLEFLIYFQGNSAPDKSGLPSDRFSAERTGGSVSTLTIQRTQQEDSAVYLCASSLVTAGKTQYFGPGTRLLVL.

J is TRBJ2-1 and V is TRBV4-1, with unresolved D. The germline V gene encodes CDR1 MGHRA and CDR2 YSYEKL. Trimming cost V 1 base and J 4 bases, with 14 bases left between them. This CDR3 has 16 residues. The CDR3 reads CASSQVIAAAYNEQFF. The CDR3 DNA is TGCGCCAGCAGCCAAGTTATTGCGGCAGCTTACAATGAGCAGTTCTTC.